The sequence of this T cell receptor beta chain was determined in a study of shared clonotypes between healthy human individuals. Overall study findings and caveats: Depth of sequencing was expected to influence donor clonotype sharing. A generally larger estimated richness was seen in naive subsets than in memory subsets.

An even split of each subset's genomic DNA across several immunoSEQ plates was performed. The method was immunoSEQ multiplex PCR; TCRdb's version includes in-frame clones alone and lacks a portion of them. The sample includes 1,400,000 or so clones, around 98.5% of them seen just once. This clone came up once. Its specificity is not known. V was cut by 7 bases and J by 3 bases, with 6 bases left in between. This CDR3 is built from 11 residues. Germline CDR1 reads SNHLY; CDR2 reads FYNNEI. The clonotype originates from a man younger than 45 in good health. The specimen was naive CD4+ T cells sorted from blood. Subset indicated: CD45RA+ positively selected. This chain uses TRBV2 with TRBJ1-1; D remains unclear. The CDR3 here is CASTGDTEAFF. The CDR3 bases are TGTGCCAGCACTGGGGACACTGAAGCTTTCTTT.